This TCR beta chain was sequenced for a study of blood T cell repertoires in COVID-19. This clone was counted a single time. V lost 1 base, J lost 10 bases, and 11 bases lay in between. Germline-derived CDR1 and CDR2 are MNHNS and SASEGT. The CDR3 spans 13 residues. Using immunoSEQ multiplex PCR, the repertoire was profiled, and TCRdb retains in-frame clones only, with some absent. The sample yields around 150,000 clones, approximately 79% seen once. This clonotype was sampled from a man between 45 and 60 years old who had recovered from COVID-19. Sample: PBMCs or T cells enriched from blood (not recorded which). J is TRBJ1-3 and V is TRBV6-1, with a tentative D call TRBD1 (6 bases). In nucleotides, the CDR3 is TGTGCCAGCAGTGAAGACAGGGAAAGAACCATATATTTT. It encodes CASSEDRERTIYF.